This passage covers 24 T cell receptor beta chains from one sample sequenced in a study of blood T cell repertoires in COVID-19. Profiling relied on immunoSEQ multiplex PCR, and the TCRdb table lists in-frame clones only, not all of them. The sample includes tens of thousands of clones, 90% to 95% of them seen just once. The sequenced sample was peripheral blood. All receptors derive from a man aged 50 to 59 with active COVID-19.

This clone was seen just once. The chain carries TRBV5-1 and TRBJ2-1, with 9 bases fitting TRBD2. The V gene end was trimmed by 2 bases and the J gene end by 8 bases; junction bases not matched to a gene: 5. This CDR3 is 14 amino acids long. Per the germline V gene, CDR1 is SGHRS and CDR2 is YFSETQ. CDR3 sequence (DNA): TGCGCCAGCAGCTTTGGACTAGCGCACGATGAGCAGTTCTTC. Residues: CASSFGLAHDEQFF.

This sequence joins TRBV7-6 and TRBJ1-4, with 7 nucleotides matching TRBD1. Germline CDR1 and CDR2: SGHVS and FNYEAQ. This CDR3 is built from 16 residues. V lost 3 bases, J lost 7 bases, and 11 bases stayed unmatched. The CDR3 spells CASSLAPGGKGEKLFF. DNA for the CDR3: TGTGCCAGCAGCTTGGCTCCAGGGGGAAAGGGTGAAAAACTGTTTTTT.

V is TRBV9 and J is TRBJ2-3; 11 positions match TRBD2. J was trimmed by 7 bases and V by 1 base; bases with no gene match: 8. The germline V gene encodes CDR1 SGDLS and CDR2 YYNGEE. The CDR3 contains 16 residues. CDR3 in DNA: TGTGCCAGCAGCGTAAGGGATAGCGGGGGGGTTTATACGCAGTATTTT. Protein sequence: CASSVRDSGGVYTQYF.

J is TRBJ2-7 and V is TRBV28; D may be TRBD1 (6 bases). This CDR3 comprises 12 residues. Germline loops: CDR1 MDHEN, CDR2 SYDVKM. V shed 7 bases and J shed 6 bases, with 13 bases lying between them. This CDR3 reads CASKSLGGEQYF. CDR3 DNA sequence: TGTGCCAGCAAGAGTCTAGGGGGCGAGCAGTACTTC.

This clone appeared a single time. The J gene is TRBJ2-2, the V gene TRBV24-1; the D gene is possibly TRBD2 (5 bases). Trimming shortened V by 3 bases and J by 2 bases, and 12 bases separated the two germline ends. The V gene's germline CDR1 is KGHDR and CDR2 SFDVKD. This CDR3 spans 16 amino acids. This CDR3 reads CATSDAGLGNTGELFF. The CDR3 coding sequence is TGTGCCACCAGTGATGCCGGACTCGGAAACACCGGGGAGCTGTTTTTT.

The chain's CDR3 is CATSRSSTDTQYF. CDR3 sequence (DNA): TGTGCCACCAGCAGGTCTAGCACAGATACGCAGTATTTT. The chain employs TRBV15 and TRBJ2-3; D remains unclear. CDR1 and CDR2 (germline): LNHNV, YYDKDF (reference sequence). Deletions cut 3 bases from V and 0 bases from J, with 4 bases between. The CDR3 sequence is 13 residues long. Full variable domain (remainder filled in from reference TRBV15 and TRBJ2-3): DAMVIQNPRYQVTQFGKPVTLSCSQTLNHNVMYWYQQKSSQAPKLLFHYYDKDFNNEADTPDNFQSRRPNTSFCFLDIRSPGLGDTAMYLCATSRSSTDTQYFGPGTRLTVL.

The rearrangement uses TRBV5-1 and TRBJ2-2; 11 nucleotides line up with TRBD2. The V segment lost 1 base and the J segment 2 bases; nucleotides outside the gene matches: 7. This CDR3 spans 18 amino acids. Germline loops: CDR1 SGHRS, CDR2 YFSETQ. The CDR3 DNA reads as TGCGCCAGCAGCTTGTTTGCTCTAGCGGGGGGCAACACCGGGGAGCTGTTTTTT. This codes for CASSLFALAGGNTGELFF.

V and J are TRBV30 and TRBJ1-1; the D gene is possibly TRBD1 (6 bases). The CDR3 spans 12 residues. Trimming shortened V by 2 bases and J by 8 bases, and 12 bases separated the two germline ends. CDR1 and CDR2 (germline): GTSNPN, SVGIG (reference sequence). The CDR3 region has the DNA TGTGCCTGGAGTCCAACGCAGGGGGAAGCTTTCTTT. Encoded protein: CAWSPTQGEAFF. Full variable domain (remainder filled in from reference TRBV30 and TRBJ1-1): SQTIHQWPATLVQPVGSPLSLECTVEGTSNPNLYWYRQAAGRGLQLLFYSVGIGQISSEVPQNLSASRPQDRQFILSSKKLLLSDSGFYLCAWSPTQGEAFFGQGTRLTVV.

For this clone: The sample contains more than one DNA sequence encoding this CDR3. The rearrangement joins TRBV5-1 to TRBJ2-7, with 8 nucleotides matching TRBD1. CDR3 length equals 14 residues. Germline-derived CDR1 and CDR2 are SGHRS and YFSETQ. Unmatched junction bases numbered 4, after V lost 3 bases and J lost 2 bases. In DNA form, the CDR3 reads TGCGCCAGCAGCTCTGGGACAGGAGCCTACGAGCAGTACTTC. It codes for CASSSGTGAYEQYF.

V is TRBV2 and J is TRBJ2-3; TRBD2 agrees at 9 bases. V shed 6 bases and J 5 bases; nucleotides not matched to a gene: 15. This CDR3 comprises 17 residues. Germline CDR1 SNHLY, CDR2 FYNNEI. CDR3 residues: CASSWPEAGGEIDTQYF. The DNA of the CDR3 is TGTGCCAGCAGCTGGCCGGAAGCGGGGGGTGAGATAGATACGCAGTATTTT.

This clone was seen a single time. The chain is built from TRBV5-6 and TRBJ2-5, with 7 nucleotides matching TRBD1. Trimming at V came to 1 base and at J to 4 bases, leaving 4 bases not matched to a gene. CDR3 length: 14 amino acids. Germline loops: CDR1 SGHDT, CDR2 YYEEEE. DNA of the CDR3: TGTGCCAGCAGCTTGACAGGGGTGCGAGAGACCCAGTACTTC. It is translated as CASSLTGVRETQYF.

V is TRBV6-4 and J is TRBJ2-1; D gene unclear. Per the germline V gene, CDR1 is MRHNA and CDR2 is SNTAGT. This CDR3 region has 14 residues. The ends were cut back, 8 bases at V and 9 bases at J, with 20 bases in the middle. CDR3 residues: CASPGTVGSSEQFF. The DNA for the CDR3 is TGTGCCAGCCCCGGTACTGTTGGTAGTAGTGAGCAGTTCTTC.

The V and J genes are TRBV6-2 or TRBV6-3 and TRBJ2-7, with a possible D match to TRBD1 (6 bases). The CDR3 is 16 amino acids. The germline gives CDR1 MNHEY, CDR2 SVGEGT. The ends were cut back, 7 bases at V and 3 bases at J, with 22 bases in the middle. For the CDR3, the DNA is TGTGCCAGCACCCCAATCCCAATTGGACAGATCTACGAGCAGTACTTC. This encodes CASTPIPIGQIYEQYF.

The chain recombines TRBV28 with TRBJ2-6; D is uncertain. The germline V and J ends were trimmed by 3 bases and 1 base, with 10 bases remaining between them. The CDR3 totals 16 residues. The germline gives CDR1 MDHEN, CDR2 SYDVKM. The CDR3 is CASSFAGTSGANVLTF. The CDR3 DNA is TGTGCCAGCAGTTTCGCAGGTACTTCTGGGGCCAACGTCCTGACTTTC.

The V and J genes are TRBV28 and TRBJ1-1; D ambiguous. The germline gives CDR1 MDHEN, CDR2 SYDVKM. V lost 2 bases and J 4 bases, leaving 5 bases between the germline ends. This CDR3 contains 12 residues. CDR3 coding DNA: TGTGCCAGCAGTTTACGGTTCACTGAAGCTTTCTTT. Translation: CASSLRFTEAFF.

This clone was detected only once. V is TRBV5-1 and J is TRBJ2-3; D possibly corresponds to TRBD2 (5 bases). The CDR3 is 17 amino acids. Germline V gene lookup returns CDR1 SGHRS and CDR2 YFSETQ. The V end was cut by 4 bases, the J end by 4 bases, with 22 bases between. CDR3 region: CASSPADLAEIPDTQYF. The CDR3 bases are TGCGCCAGCAGCCCCGCAGACCTAGCAGAGATTCCAGATACGCAGTATTTT.

Here the CDR3 reads CATKKRPEGASETQYF. The CDR3 DNA follows: TGTGCCACCAAGAAACGACCGGAGGGGGCGAGTGAGACCCAGTACTTC. V and J are TRBV19 and TRBJ2-5; D is possibly TRBD1 (7 bases). This CDR3 is built from 16 residues. V was shortened by 10 bases and J by 5 bases, with 26 bases between the two germline ends. Germline CDR1 reads LNHDA; CDR2 reads SQIVND (reference sequence).

CDR3 nucleotide sequence: TGCGCCAGCAGCGTACAGGGGGCGGATAATGAAAAACTGTTTTTT. This gives the protein CASSVQGADNEKLFF. V is TRBV5-1 and J is TRBJ1-4; 9 bases fit TRBD1. Per the germline V gene, CDR1 is SGHRS and CDR2 is YFSETQ. This CDR3 contains 15 residues. Trimming took 4 bases from V and 4 from J; bases not matched to a gene: 5.

This clone appeared a few times. V is TRBV7-6 and J is TRBJ2-7, with 12 bases aligning to TRBD2. The CDR3 extends over 15 amino acids. CDR1 is SGHVS, CDR2 FNYEAQ, per germline. The junction had 6 bases not matched to a gene; V was cut back by 7 bases and J by 2 bases. CDR3 in DNA: TGTGCCAGCACCAGGACTAGCGGGACTGCCTACGAGCAGTACTTC. Protein: CASTRTSGTAYEQYF. The variable domain in full, with the rest retrieved from reference TRBV7-6 and TRBJ2-7, is GAGVSQSPRYKVTKRGQDVALRCDPISGHVSLYWYRQALGQGPEFLTYFNYEAQQDKSGLPNDRFSAERPEGSISTLTIQRTEQRDSAMYRCASTRTSGTAYEQYFGPGTRLTVT.

The chain joins TRBV7-2 to TRBJ1-4; D is possibly TRBD1 (5 bases). V was trimmed by 5 bases and J by 7 bases, leaving 17 bases between them. CDR1 is SGHTA and CDR2 is FQGNSA in the germline V gene. The CDR3 is 15 residues long. CDR3 protein: CASSDPTAGGEKLFF. The CDR3 bases are TGTGCCAGCAGCGACCCGACAGCGGGGGGTGAAAAACTGTTTTTT.

The V and J genes are TRBV2 and TRBJ2-2; D unclear. With 7 bases removed from V and 4 bases from J, the gap between germline ends came to 13 bases. The CDR3 consists of 14 residues. Germline CDR1 and CDR2: SNHLY and FYNNEI. The CDR3 here is CASTSLGGTGELFF. CDR3 nucleotide sequence: TGTGCCAGCACCTCCCTCGGCGGCACCGGGGAGCTGTTTTTT.

This chain joins TRBV7-9 and TRBJ1-1; no definite D call. V shed 3 bases and J shed 7 bases, with 9 bases lying between them. The CDR3 extends over 12 amino acids. CDR1 and CDR2 from the germline V gene are SEHNR and FQNEAQ (reference sequence). CDR3 in amino acids: CASSFDEGEAFF. The CDR3 nucleotides read TGTGCCAGCAGCTTCGACGAGGGTGAAGCTTTCTTT.

A single count supports this clone. The gene calls are TRBV7-8 and TRBJ2-7; 12 nucleotides line up with TRBD1. Germline V lookup: CDR1 SGHVS, CDR2 FQNEAQ. CDR3 length equals 15 residues. With 5 bases clipped from V and 2 bases from J, the junction kept 4 bases outside the gene matches. CDR3 in DNA: TGTGCCAGCAGCCCCCGGGACAGGGGGCCCTACGAGCAGTACTTC. Its translation is CASSPRDRGPYEQYF.

This clone was detected only once. This chain connects TRBV18 to TRBJ1-2; 10 nucleotides agree with TRBD1. The trim removed 0 bases at V and 4 bases at J, leaving 2 bases unmatched. The CDR3 totals 15 residues. The germline gives CDR1 KGHSH, CDR2 LQKENI. The CDR3 nucleotides are TGTGCCAGCTCACCACCGGGACAGGGGTTCTATGGCTACACCTTC. Translation gives CASSPPGQGFYGYTF.